This T cell receptor beta chain was identified during a study of post-analysis software for immune sequencing data. Study-wide results and limits: Five or six TRBV segments, including TRBV5-6, TRBV5-1 and TRBV20-1, were more frequent in patients than controls. Among multiple sclerosis patients, normalized Chao1 diversity was significantly below that of controls.

Incorporated into the TCR beta cDNA libraries were unique molecular identifiers, which served to reduce PCR and sequencing biases. A few hundred thousand cDNA molecules came from around 1 to 9.1 million T cells. TCRdb independently ran MiXCR on the PCR reads; one entry per CDR3 protein. The profile shows about 430,000 distinct CDR3 sequences, approximately 38% of them singletons. About this clonotype: Its antigen is not identified.

Per the germline V gene, CDR1 is SGHRS and CDR2 is YFSETQ. The CDR3 extends over 15 amino acids. V dropped 4 bases and J dropped 1 base, with 14 bases sitting between them. The rearrangement uses TRBV5-1 and TRBJ1-1; tentatively, D is TRBD1 (6 bases). This sequence originates from a girl aged 2 to 10 with multiple sclerosis. Sequenced input: blood. The CDR3 DNA reads TGCGCCAGCAGCGAACAGGGAGGAAGGAACACTGAAGCTTTCTTT. Translation: CASSEQGGRNTEAFF.